The following is a T cell receptor beta chain sequence with its context. It has no known antigen specificity. No clone much larger than this one lies a single base away; base qualities are absent. These data originate in a study of shared clonotypes between healthy human individuals (dated by TCRdb to 2020 to 2022). Turning to the overall study: The cohort included a few men and a couple of women between 18 and 49 years of age. Per donor, three plates each were used for CD4 naive and CD4 memory, two for CD8 naive, and one for CD8 memory. Blood TCR repertoires of roughly five healthy adults were deeply sequenced to estimate repertoire size and the extent of clonotype sharing between individuals. To increase sequencing depth and limit assay-specific biases, different laboratories used diverse techniques to prepare libraries and sequence TCR repertoires. Leukapheresis yielded between about 0.85 and 10 billion PBMCs per donor.

Using the deep immunoSEQ assay, multiplex PCR amplified TCR CDR3 regions from genomic DNA. For each cell subset, the extracted genomic DNA was distributed evenly across all wells of several immunoSEQ 96-well plates, and each plate served as one replicate. Each replicate PCR for sorted subsets received about 0.2 ug genomic DNA, equal to tens of thousands of T cell genomes. Purified libraries were measured with a Qubit 3.0 fluorometer, size-checked on a Bioanalyzer 2100, and measured again with the KAPA Library Quantification kit. Each immunoSEQ 96-well plate was sequenced on its own single-read 150-cycle Illumina NextSeq 550 flow cell. The original methods were these. Because the immunoSEQ output included only junctional sequences and no quality scores, the filtering could not be the same as the filtering used for full-length reads. Sequences were annotated with PyIR, a Python wrapper for IgBLAST v1.9, and V/J genes and CDR3 were assigned using IMGT germline references. Any read was removed if the V/J assignment was weak (E-value above 1e-6), the CDR3 was missing, or the read contained stop codons, out-of-frame junctions, or ambiguous translated residues. V3J clonotypes were defined by identical inferred V gene, J gene, and CDR3 amino acid sequence. Percentage overlap between repertoires was calculated by dividing the number of shared unique clonotypes by the size of the smaller repertoire. Richness of each repertoire was evaluated using RTK rarefaction, the Chao1 estimator, and Recon v2.1 estimates of unobserved clonotypes. Generation probabilities were computed with OLGA for all TCRbeta clonotypes obtained by the gDNA method from several donors. As stored in TCRdb, this immuneACCESS dataset retains in-frame rearrangements with V and J assigned. A fraction of the clones does not appear; measured against another copy, unresolved V genes explain less than half of the discrepancy, and the remainder lacks a known reason. The D gene and trimming were derived from the DNA, and the V and J assignments and clone size from that table. Within this sample are about 2,100,000 clones, with about 92% of them counted one time only. In total, the top ten clones hold approximately 1.7% of the sample.

General study outcomes and caveats: Because the study included only a small number of donors, the genetic and exposure-history diversity represented was limited. Naive subsets generally had larger estimated clonotype richness than memory subsets. Higher generation probabilities were observed for clonotypes shared by all four sorted-subset donors than for non-shared clonotypes. Even with the large sequencing depth, rarefaction of the sorted-subset datasets indicated that sequencing was incomplete. Pairwise subsampling indicated that sequencing depth was expected to affect the degree of clonotype sharing among donors. Sampling was restricted to blood, and TCR repertoires in tissue are likely to differ from TCR repertoires in blood. Around 5.4% of naive CD4, around 4% of naive CD8, approximately 2% of memory CD4, and 0.35% to 0.5% of memory CD8 clonotypes were shared across several donors.

CD8 naive samples consisted of CD45RO-negative cells that were positively selected for CCR7, yielding a CD45RA+CCR7+ population without TemRA cells. Donors were healthy HIV-negative adults with no recently reported acute infections or vaccinations. All donors were Caucasian adults living in Nashville, Tennessee, USA. Blood was collected by leukapheresis, and PBMCs were isolated by Ficoll-Histopaque density gradient centrifugation and then cryopreserved in liquid nitrogen vapor phase. Analytical flow cytometry was used to check the purity and quantity of each magnetically sorted T cell population. Each sorted fraction had its genomic DNA isolated and then quantified by UV absorbance on a Nanodrop 2000c. Germline trimming amounts to 2 bases on V and 3 bases on J, with 8 as the count of junction bases outside the gene matches. The CDR3 covers 16 residues, taking in both the cysteine and the phenylalanine. This entry keeps only the CDR3 DNA: 48 bases, framed from base 1. The germline V gene specifies SNHLY as CDR1 and FYNNEI as CDR2.

The rearrangement joined TRBV2 to TRBJ2-7, with 9 bases aligning to TRBD1. The origin of this receptor is a man younger than 35 in good health. Some clones in this sample may be carry-over from other donors' samples. Sequencing was carried out using naive CD8+ T cells from PBMCs. The cell subset or site label, as the study defines it: CD45RA+CCR7+. The base sequence is TGTGCCAGCAGTGAATCCGTCGGGACAGGGATCTACGAGCAGTACTTC. It is translated as CASSESVGTGIYEQYF.